The T cell receptor (beta chain) described here comes from a study of control samples from healthy donors and cancer patients. Measured with immunoSEQ multiplex PCR; TCRdb has only the in-frame clones, and not every one. The profile shows around 26,000 clones, 82% of them singletons. The V end lost 2 bases, the J end lost 0 bases, and 23 bases lay between the germline ends. Germline CDR1 is SGHRS and CDR2 is YFSETQ. This CDR3 has 19 residues. This chain uses TRBV5-1 with TRBJ1-1, with a tentative D call TRBD1 (6 bases). The clonotype was recovered from a man aged 55 to 70 with colorectal cancer. Sequenced input: PBMCs. The chain's CDR3 is CASSFNAQGQNLMNTEAFF. CDR3 sequence (DNA): TGCGCCAGCAGCTTTAATGCACAGGGCCAGAATTTGATGAACACTGAAGCTTTCTTT.